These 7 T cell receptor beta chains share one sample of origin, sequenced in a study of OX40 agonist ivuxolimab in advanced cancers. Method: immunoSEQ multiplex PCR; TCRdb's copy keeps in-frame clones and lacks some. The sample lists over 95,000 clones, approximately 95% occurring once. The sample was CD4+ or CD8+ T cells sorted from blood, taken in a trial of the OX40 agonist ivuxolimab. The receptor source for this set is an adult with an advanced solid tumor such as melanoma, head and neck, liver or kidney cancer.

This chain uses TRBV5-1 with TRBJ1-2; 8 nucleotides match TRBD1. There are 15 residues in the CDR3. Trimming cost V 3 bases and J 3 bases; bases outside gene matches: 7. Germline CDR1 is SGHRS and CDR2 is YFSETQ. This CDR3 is CASSSRTGYYYGYTF. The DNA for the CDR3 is TGCGCCAGCAGCTCAAGGACAGGGTACTACTATGGCTACACCTTC.

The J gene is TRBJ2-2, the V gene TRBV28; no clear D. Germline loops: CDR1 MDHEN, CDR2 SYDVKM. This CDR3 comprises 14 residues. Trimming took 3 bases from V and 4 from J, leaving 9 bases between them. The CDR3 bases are TGTGCCAGCAGTTTTGGCCCAAGCACCGGGGAGCTGTTTTTT. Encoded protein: CASSFGPSTGELFF.

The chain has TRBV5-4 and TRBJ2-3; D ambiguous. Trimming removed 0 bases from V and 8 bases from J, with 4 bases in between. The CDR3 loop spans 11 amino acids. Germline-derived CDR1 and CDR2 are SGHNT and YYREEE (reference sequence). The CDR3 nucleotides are TGTGCCAGCAGCTTGGACGGTACGCAGTATTTT. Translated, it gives CASSLDGTQYF.

CDR3 in DNA: TGTGCCAGCAGCACCCGAAGAGGGACAGCGAGCACAGATACGCAGTATTTT. Residues: CASSTRRGTASTDTQYF. The chain joins TRBV7-8 to TRBJ2-3; 7 nucleotides line up with TRBD1. The CDR3 contains 17 residues. The germline gives CDR1 SGHVS, CDR2 FQNEAQ. V gave up 5 bases and J gave up 0 bases; unmatched junction bases: 11. The entire variable domain, with the rest obtained from reference TRBV7-8 and TRBJ2-3, is as follows: GAGVSQSPRYKVAKRGQDVALRCDPISGHVSLFWYQQALGQGPEFLTYFQNEAQLDKSGLPSDRFFAERPEGSVSTLKIQRTQQEDSAVYLCASSTRRGTASTDTQYFGPGTRLTVL.

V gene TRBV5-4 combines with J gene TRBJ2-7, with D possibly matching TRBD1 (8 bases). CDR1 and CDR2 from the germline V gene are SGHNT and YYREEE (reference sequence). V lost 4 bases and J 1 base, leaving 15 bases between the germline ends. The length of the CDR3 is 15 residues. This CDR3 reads CASSPQGGPSYEQYF. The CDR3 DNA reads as TGTGCCAGCAGCCCACAGGGGGGGCCTTCCTACGAGCAGTACTTC. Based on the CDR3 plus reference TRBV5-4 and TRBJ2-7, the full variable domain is ETGVTQSPTHLIKTRGQQVTLRCSSQSGHNTVSWYQQALGQGPQFIFQYYREEENGRGNFPPRFSGLQFPNYSSELNVNALELDDSALYLCASSPQGGPSYEQYFGPGTRLTVT.

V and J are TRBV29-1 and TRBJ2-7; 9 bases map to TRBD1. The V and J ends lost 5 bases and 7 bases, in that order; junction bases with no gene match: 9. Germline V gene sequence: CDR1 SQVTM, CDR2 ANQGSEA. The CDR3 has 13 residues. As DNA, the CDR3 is TGCAGCGTTCCCGGGGACAGGGCAGGTGAGCAGTACTTC. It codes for CSVPGDRAGEQYF.

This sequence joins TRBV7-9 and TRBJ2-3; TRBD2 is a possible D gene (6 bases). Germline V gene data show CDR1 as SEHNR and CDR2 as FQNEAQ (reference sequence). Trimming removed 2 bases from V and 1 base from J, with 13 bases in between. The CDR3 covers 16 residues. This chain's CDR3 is CASSLSSGGGTDTQYF. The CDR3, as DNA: TGTGCCAGCAGCTTAAGTAGCGGAGGGGGCACAGATACGCAGTATTTT.